These 20 T cell receptor beta chains originate from one sample sequenced in a study of shared clonotypes between healthy human individuals (dated by TCRdb to the early 2020s). CD8 naive samples were obtained by positive selection for CCR7 among CD45RO-negative cells, yielding a CD45RA+CCR7+ population from which TemRA cells were excluded. To prepare the library, the immunoSEQ multiplex PCR assay was applied. TCRdb carries this immuneACCESS record with in-frame sequences only. Its versions omit some clonotypes, under half of them owing to an unresolved V gene in the studies checked, with the rest unexplained. A total of under 1 million clones appear in this sample, 92% of them only once. The ten largest clonotypes hold 24% of the sample. Sequenced sample: naive CD8+ T cells sorted from blood. The cell subset or site label on this specimen signifies: CD45RA+CCR7+. Receptors originate from a man aged 25 to 45 in good health.

The V call is TRBV4-1, the J call TRBJ2-2; tentatively, D is TRBD1 (6 bases). V lost 3 bases and J 11 bases, leaving 16 bases between the germline ends. This CDR3 spans 14 amino acids. Germline V gene data show CDR1 as MGHRA and CDR2 as YSYEKL. Here the CDR3 DNA reads TGCGCCAGCAGCCAGGGCCCACATGGGGGCGAGCTGTTTTTT. It translates to CASSQGPHGGELFF.

The J gene is TRBJ2-1, the V gene TRBV21-1; TRBD1 was called by the table and not checked on the DNA. TRBV21-1 is given as a pseudogene. The CDR3 runs to 12 residues. The CDR3 region has the DNA TGTGCCAGCAGCAACACAGGGAATGAGCAGTTCTTC. It yields the protein CASSNTGNEQFF.

The chain carries TRBV4-3 and TRBJ2-7; TRBD2 matches at 8 bases. The CDR3 consists of 14 residues. With 1 base clipped from V and 6 bases from J, the junction kept 5 bases outside the gene matches. CDR1 and CDR2 (germline): LGHNA, YSLEER. CDR3 sequence (DNA): TGCGCCAGCAGCCAAGGAGGGACTAGAGGCGAGCAGTACTTC. This gives the protein CASSQGGTRGEQYF.

The chain has TRBV11-2 and TRBJ2-2, with TRBD1 identical over 10 bases. Germline V CDR1 and CDR2: SGHAT, FQNNGV. V dropped 1 base and J dropped 5; count of bases not matched to a gene: 4. This CDR3 has 16 amino acids. CDR3 coding DNA: TGTGCCAGCAGCTTAGGGACAGGGGGAGGGACCGGGGAGCTGTTTTTT. It specifies CASSLGTGGGTGELFF.

The chain couples TRBV4-1 to TRBJ2-7; D is unresolved. V lost 1 base and J lost 6, with 16 bases in between. The CDR3 runs to 15 residues. The germline V gene encodes CDR1 MGHRA and CDR2 YSYEKL. The CDR3 bases are TGCGCCAGCAGCCAAGGGTTAGGACCCCGCGGCGAGCAGTACTTC. It translates to CASSQGLGPRGEQYF.

This chain links TRBV27 with TRBJ2-5; D perhaps matches TRBD1 (5 bases). V gave up 2 bases and J gave up 6 bases, with 10 bases separating them. The V gene's germline CDR1 is MNHEY and CDR2 SMNVEV (reference sequence). The CDR3 is 13 amino acids. The CDR3 nucleotides are TGTGCCAGCAGTTTAGCAGGGCCCCAGACCCAGTACTTC. Residues: CASSLAGPQTQYF.

This chain connects TRBV4-1 to TRBJ2-3; 8 bases align to TRBD2. The junction had 16 bases not matched to a gene; V was cut back by 4 bases and J by 4 bases. The germline V gene encodes CDR1 MGHRA and CDR2 YSYEKL. The CDR3 is made up of 18 amino acids. The CDR3 nucleotides are TGCGCCAGCAGCCTAGGGGGAGCGGGAGTGATCCGTGCAGATACGCAGTATTTT. Its protein is CASSLGGAGVIRADTQYF.

The chain links TRBV25-1 to TRBJ2-3; perhaps TRBD2 as D (5 bases). Trimming removed 3 bases from V and 6 bases from J, with 13 bases in between. Per germline, CDR1 MGHDK and CDR2 SYGVNS. The length of the CDR3 is 14 residues. The CDR3 coding sequence is TGTGCCAGCAGTGACCGCGGACTGGCTGATACGCAGTATTTT. Translated, it gives CASSDRGLADTQYF.

This clone was detected a few times. Written as DNA, the CDR3 is TGTGCCACCAGCAGAGATAGGACTAGCCCCTACGAGCAGTACTTC. This encodes CATSRDRTSPYEQYF. This sequence joins TRBV15 and TRBJ2-7; 8 bases agree with TRBD2. V lost 0 bases and J lost 2; bases outside the gene matches: 3. Germline lookup yields CDR1 LNHNV and CDR2 YYDKDF (reference sequence). The CDR3 has 15 residues.

J is TRBJ2-3 and V is TRBV7-9; 7 bases map to TRBD2. This CDR3 spans 15 amino acids. Germline CDR1 is SEHNR and CDR2 is FQNEAQ (reference sequence). The V gene end was trimmed by 5 bases and the J gene end by 2 bases; junction bases not matched to a gene: 7. CDR3 sequence (DNA): TGTGCCAGCAGCCATCTAGCGGAATACACAGATACGCAGTATTTT. Its translation is CASSHLAEYTDTQYF.

This clone appeared a single time. The rearrangement uses TRBV13 and TRBJ2-2; D perhaps matches TRBD1 (5 bases). Germline CDR1 reads PRHDT; CDR2 reads FYEKMQ (reference sequence). The germline V and J ends were trimmed by 5 bases and 3 bases, with 10 bases remaining between them. This CDR3 contains 14 residues. The chain's CDR3 is CASSARQYTGELFF. Written as DNA, the CDR3 is TGTGCCAGCAGCGCCCGACAGTACACCGGGGAGCTGTTTTTT.

This chain connects TRBV2 to TRBJ2-6; D may be TRBD1 or TRBD2 (5 bases each). CDR1 and CDR2 from the germline V gene are SNHLY and FYNNEI. The V end was cut by 3 bases, the J end by 0 bases, with 12 bases between. The CDR3 sequence is 17 residues long. CDR3 sequence (DNA): TGTGCCAGCAGTGATCCGGGACGAAGCTCTGGGGCCAACGTCCTGACTTTC. It yields the protein CASSDPGRSSGANVLTF.

The V call is TRBV6-1, the J call TRBJ2-1; D uncertain. CDR1 is MNHNS and CDR2 is SASEGT in the germline V gene. Trimming removed 0 bases at V and 0 bases at J, with 12 bases between. The CDR3 contains 17 residues. This chain's CDR3 is CASSEASTYRSYNEQFF. CDR3 DNA: TGTGCCAGCAGTGAAGCCTCCACTTACCGCTCCTACAATGAGCAGTTCTTC.

A word on this clone: A much bigger clone sits one base away, suggesting this may be a read error. The rearrangement uses TRBV13 and TRBJ2-7; D not resolved. This CDR3 comprises 12 residues. The V end lost 1 base, the J end lost 2 bases, and 3 bases lay between the germline ends. In germline, CDR1 is PRHDT, CDR2 FYEKMQ (reference sequence). The CDR3 loop reads CASSLVPYEQYF. In DNA form, the CDR3 reads TGTGCCAGCAGCTTAGTTCCCTACGAGCAGTACTTC.

The gene calls are TRBV15 and TRBJ1-1; no reliable D call. This CDR3 comprises 13 residues. With 1 base removed from V and 5 bases from J, the gap between germline ends came to 8 bases. The germline CDR1 and CDR2 sequences are LNHNV and YYDKDF (reference sequence). As DNA, the CDR3 is TGTGCCACCAGCAGAGCCGGCGGGACTGAAGCTTTCTTT. Translation: CATSRAGGTEAFF.

The chain recombines TRBV21-1 with TRBJ1-1; TRBD1 reflects the table's D call only, with no check against the DNA. TRBV21-1 is a documented pseudogene. CDR3 length: 13 amino acids. CDR3 in DNA: TGTGCCAGCAGCAAGGGACAGGGTGATGAAGCTTTCTTT. This encodes CASSKGQGDEAFF.

This clone was picked up one time. V and J are TRBV6-1 and TRBJ2-7; D unresolved. This CDR3 is built from 13 residues. The germline CDR1 and CDR2 sequences are MNHNS and SASEGT. Between the trimmed V and J ends, which lost 3 bases and 4 bases, there was a span of 10 bases. The CDR3 sequence is CASSELPTYEQYF. In DNA form, the CDR3 reads TGTGCCAGCAGTGAGCTACCTACTTACGAGCAGTACTTC.

The J gene is TRBJ2-1, the V gene TRBV7-6; no reliable D call. V was trimmed by 6 bases and J by 1 base, leaving 7 bases between them. CDR3 length: 13 residues. The germline V gene encodes CDR1 SGHVS and CDR2 FNYEAQ. The CDR3 DNA follows: TGTGCCAGCAGGCGGACGTCCTACAATGAGCAGTTCTTC. Translated: CASRRTSYNEQFF.

The CDR3 nucleotides are TGCGCCAGCAGTCTTTGGCCTAGAGGAAACACCATATATTTT. Translated, it gives CASSLWPRGNTIYF. The V gene is TRBV23-1, the J gene TRBJ1-3; D is unresolved. TRBV23-1 is filed as an ORF, its function uncertain. The CDR3 runs 14 residues. V was pared by 4 bases and J by 4 bases, with 11 bases between.

This rearrangement joins TRBV2 to TRBJ2-7; possible D gene TRBD2, 5 bases. Germline V gene data show CDR1 as SNHLY and CDR2 as FYNNEI. This CDR3 has 14 amino acids. Trimming cost V 3 bases and J 0 bases, with 9 bases left between them. CDR3 sequence (DNA): TGTGCCAGCAGTGACGAGGGCGACTCCTACGAGCAGTACTTC. Its protein is CASSDEGDSYEQYF.